Shown below are 12 T cell receptor beta chains from a single sample sequenced in a study of blood T cell repertoires in COVID-19. Repertoires were generated with immunoSEQ multiplex PCR, while TCRdb's copy carries only in-frame clones and drops some. Of roughly 230,000 clones listed, approximately 85% are singletons. The sequencing sample was made of peripheral blood. Receptor source: a man aged 50 to 59 with COVID-19, enrolled during active disease.

The chain is built from TRBV14 and TRBJ2-6, with D possibly TRBD1 on 5 matching bases. V was trimmed by 4 bases and J by 4 bases, leaving 11 bases between them. The CDR3 length is 15 residues. The germline V gene encodes CDR1 SGHDN and CDR2 FVKESK. The CDR3 is CASSRGGAGANVLTF. In DNA form, the CDR3 reads TGTGCCAGCAGCCGGGGCGGAGCCGGGGCCAACGTCCTGACTTTC.

The V call is TRBV19, the J call TRBJ2-6; 9 bases are a match to TRBD1. This CDR3 region has 18 residues. Germline trimming cut 5 bases from V and 0 bases from J; bases unmatched to any gene: 8. Germline V gives CDR1 LNHDA, CDR2 SQIVND (reference sequence). As DNA, the CDR3 is TGTGCCAGTAGTTTCCACAGGGGGCTAGGCTCTGGGGCCAACGTCCTGACTTTC. Translation: CASSFHRGLGSGANVLTF.

The chain has TRBV6-5 and TRBJ1-3; 8 positions match TRBD1. The J segment lost 4 bases and the V segment lost 5 bases, leaving 7 bases of the junction unmatched. Germline CDR1 and CDR2: MNHEY and SVGAGI. This CDR3 contains 15 residues. CDR3 bases: TGTGCCAGCAGTCCCTGGGACAGGTCGGGAAACACCATATATTTT. This sequence encodes CASSPWDRSGNTIYF.

This clone was seen more than once but under ten times. The chain employs TRBV11-2 and TRBJ2-3, with a weak D call TRBD1 (5 bases). The CDR3 loop spans 14 amino acids. Per the germline V gene, CDR1 is SGHAT and CDR2 is FQNNGV. V lost 5 bases to trimming and J lost 0 bases, with 9 bases between them. DNA for the CDR3: TGTGCCAGCAGCCGACAGCCTAGCACAGATACGCAGTATTTT. It yields the protein CASSRQPSTDTQYF.

V and J are TRBV3-1 (or the pseudogene TRBV3-2) and TRBJ2-7; 11 nucleotides align to TRBD1. V lost 2 bases, J lost 3 bases, and 6 bases stayed unmatched. CDR3 length: 16 amino acids. Germline V gene sequence: CDR1 LGHDT, CDR2 YNNKEL (reference sequence). The CDR3 here is CASSQQPGTGGYEQYF. The CDR3 DNA reads TGTGCCAGCAGCCAACAACCCGGGACAGGGGGCTACGAGCAGTACTTC.

This chain joins TRBV19 and TRBJ1-1; 7 positions agree with TRBD1. Losses at the gene ends were 3 bases for V and 5 bases for J; bases not matched to a gene: 6. In germline, CDR1 is LNHDA, CDR2 SQIVND (reference sequence). The CDR3 sequence is 14 residues long. CDR3 residues: CASSIRGRGTEAFF. CDR3 coding DNA: TGTGCCAGTAGTATTAGGGGGCGCGGGACTGAAGCTTTCTTT.

The chain recombines TRBV9 with TRBJ2-5, with 7 positions matching TRBD1. The germline V gene encodes CDR1 SGDLS and CDR2 YYNGEE. The CDR3 loop spans 15 amino acids. V was pared by 3 bases and J by 4 bases, with 9 bases of the junction left unmatched. CDR3 nucleotide sequence: TGTGCCAGCAGCGGCGACCTACAGGGGAGAGAGACCCAGTACTTC. Protein sequence: CASSGDLQGRETQYF.

The chain uses TRBV27 and TRBJ2-2, with D uncertain. CDR3 size: 13 residues. Trimming cost V 3 bases and J 2 bases, with 4 bases left between them. In germline, CDR1 is MNHEY, CDR2 SMNVEV (reference sequence). The CDR3 loop reads CASSLSNTGELFF. CDR3 in DNA: TGTGCCAGCAGTTTGAGTAACACCGGGGAGCTGTTTTTT.

The CDR3 sequence: CASSLRPDSYNQPQHF. The CDR3 coding sequence is TGTGCCAGCAGCTTGCGGCCGGACAGTTACAATCAGCCCCAGCATTTT. The chain carries TRBV5-6 and TRBJ1-5, with TRBD1 as a possible D gene (6 bases). The CDR3 length is 16 residues. Trimming removed 1 base at V and 3 bases at J, with 14 bases between. Per the germline V gene, CDR1 is SGHDT and CDR2 is YYEEEE.

This chain joins TRBV5-1 and TRBJ2-6; TRBD1 matches at 7 bases. Germline values: CDR1 SGHRS, CDR2 YFSETQ. There are 18 residues in the CDR3. With V trimmed by 4 bases and J by 0 bases, 10 bases remained unmatched. CDR3: CASSQGQLSISGANVLTF. The CDR3 region has the DNA TGCGCCAGCAGCCAGGGACAGCTTTCGATCTCTGGGGCCAACGTCCTGACTTTC.

This sequence joins TRBV6-2 or TRBV6-3 and TRBJ1-1; no clear D gene. The CDR3 is 12 amino acids. V shed 6 bases and J shed 5 bases, with 10 bases lying between them. Germline V lookup: CDR1 MNHEY, CDR2 SVGEGT. The CDR3 region has the DNA TGTGCCAGCAGCCGGGCATTAACTGAAGCTTTCTTT. This sequence encodes CASSRALTEAFF.

The V gene is TRBV19, the J gene TRBJ2-4, with D possibly being TRBD1 (5 bases). The V end lost 5 bases, the J end lost 0 bases, and 17 bases lay between the germline ends. The CDR3 covers 17 residues. CDR1 is LNHDA, CDR2 SQIVND, per germline (reference sequence). CDR3 amino acids: CASSSKRGSSAKNIQYF. Here the CDR3 DNA reads TGTGCCAGTAGTTCCAAAAGGGGCAGCTCAGCCAAAAACATTCAGTACTTC.